Presented here are 29 T cell receptor beta chains from one specimen sequenced in a study of cytomegalovirus exposure and HLA in healthy donors. Use of 60 Vbeta and 13 Jbeta primers characterized the PCR. Measured with immunoSEQ multiplex PCR; TCRdb has only the in-frame clones, and not every one. The table includes 100,000 to 120,000 clones, over 60% detected once. The sample was PBMCs. The receptor set was obtained from an older woman in good health and CMV-seropositive.

This clone appeared once. The chain employs TRBV27 and TRBJ2-1; TRBD2 matches at 10 bases. Germline CDR1 is MNHEY and CDR2 is SMNVEV (reference sequence). V lost 1 base, J lost 4 bases, and 7 bases stayed unmatched. This CDR3 is built from 17 residues. The DNA of the CDR3 is TGTGCCAGCAGTTTATGGGCTAGCGGGAGTAGTTACAATGAGCAGTTCTTC. It yields the protein CASSLWASGSSYNEQFF.

The chain carries TRBV2 and TRBJ1-4, with a possible D match to TRBD1 (6 bases). The CDR3 has 18 amino acids. Germline V gives CDR1 SNHLY, CDR2 FYNNEI. The germline V and J ends were trimmed by 5 bases and 0 bases, with 19 bases remaining between them. CDR3 nucleotide sequence: TGTGCCAGCAGTCCCACAGGGTATCTCTTTGCAACTAATGAAAAACTGTTTTTT. Translated: CASSPTGYLFATNEKLFF.

The gene calls are TRBV5-1 and TRBJ2-1; 8 positions match TRBD2. V lost 0 bases to trimming and J lost 3 bases; unmatched junction nucleotides: 5. The CDR3 covers 16 residues. Per the germline V gene, CDR1 is SGHRS and CDR2 is YFSETQ. Here the CDR3 DNA reads TGCGCCAGCAGCTTGGACGCGGGAGGAGGCTACAATGAGCAGTTCTTC. This gives the protein CASSLDAGGGYNEQFF.

This clone was recorded a few times. The chain joins TRBV29-1 to TRBJ1-4; 10 nucleotides agree with TRBD1. Germline CDR1 SQVTM, CDR2 ANQGSEA. There are 12 residues in the CDR3. Germline trimming cut 6 bases from V and 6 bases from J; bases unmatched to any gene: 1. This CDR3 reads CSVDRGDEKLFF. The CDR3 DNA sequence: TGCAGCGTGGACAGGGGGGATGAAAAACTGTTTTTT. Full variable domain (remainder filled in from reference TRBV29-1 and TRBJ1-4): SAVISQKPSRDICQRGTSLTIQCQVDSQVTMMFWYRQQPGQSLTLIATANQGSEATYESGFVIDKFPISRPNLTFSTLTVSNMSPEDSSIYLCSVDRGDEKLFFGSGTQLSVL.

The rearrangement joins TRBV7-9 to TRBJ1-1; 7 bases line up with TRBD1. CDR1 SEHNR and CDR2 FQNEAQ come from the germline V gene (reference sequence). V lost 2 bases and J lost 5; bases outside the gene matches: 2. This CDR3 contains 13 residues. CDR3: CASSLYRGTEAFF. The CDR3 coding sequence is TGTGCCAGCAGCTTATACAGGGGAACTGAAGCTTTCTTT. Complete variable domain (other parts from reference TRBV7-9 and TRBJ1-1): DTGVSQNPRHKITKRGQNVTFRCDPISEHNRLYWYRQTLGQGPEFLTYFQNEAQLEKSRLLSDRFSAERPKGSFSTLEIQRTEQGDSAMYLCASSLYRGTEAFFGQGTRLTVV.

The rearrangement uses TRBV28 and TRBJ2-1; 14 bases align to TRBD2. CDR1 is MDHEN, CDR2 SYDVKM, per germline. This CDR3 contains 16 residues. The J segment lost 4 bases and the V segment lost 8 bases, leaving 7 bases of the junction unmatched. This chain's CDR3 is CASPPGLAGEYNEQFF. In DNA, the CDR3 is TGTGCCAGCCCCCCGGGACTAGCGGGAGAGTACAATGAGCAGTTCTTC. The whole variable domain, remainder taken from reference TRBV28 and TRBJ2-1, is DVKVTQSSRYLVKRTGEKVFLECVQDMDHENMFWYRQDPGLGLRLIYFSYDVKMKEKGDIPEGYSVSREKKERFSLILESASTNQTSMYLCASPPGLAGEYNEQFFGPGTRLTVL.

This sequence joins TRBV11-3 and TRBJ2-1; 8 bases fit TRBD1. The CDR3 runs 17 residues. With 5 bases clipped from V and 7 bases from J, the junction kept 16 bases outside the gene matches. CDR1 SGHNT and CDR2 YENEEA come from the germline V gene. CDR3 residues: CASSDLLGTGAPNEQFF. The DNA for the CDR3 is TGTGCCAGCAGCGACCTCCTCGGGACAGGCGCGCCGAATGAGCAGTTCTTC.

Concerning this clone itself: Other DNA sequences in the same sample also yield this CDR3. The V and J genes are TRBV2 and TRBJ2-7; 8 bases map to TRBD1. V was clipped by 3 bases and J by 2 bases; unmatched bases: 3. CDR3 size: 14 residues. Germline CDR1 SNHLY, CDR2 FYNNEI. Here the CDR3 DNA reads TGTGCCAGCAGTGATCGGACAGGGACCTACGAGCAGTACTTC. Translating gives CASSDRTGTYEQYF.

This clone was observed a handful of times. The rearrangement links TRBV11-2 to TRBJ2-7; 9 bases are a match to TRBD2. The CDR3 length is 19 residues. Germline V CDR1 and CDR2: SGHAT, FQNNGV. Germline trimming cut 3 bases from V and 5 bases from J; bases unmatched to any gene: 20. The CDR3 bases are TGTGCCAGCAGCTTCCAGAGAGGGGGACTAGCAGGTAGAATCCACGAGCAGTACTTC. Amino acid sequence: CASSFQRGGLAGRIHEQYF.

The table lists this clone with a count of one. The V and J genes are TRBV28 and TRBJ1-4; no firm D call. The length of the CDR3 is 16 residues. The germline V gene has CDR1 MDHEN and CDR2 SYDVKM. V was shortened by 6 bases and J by 6 bases, with 20 bases between the two germline ends. CDR3 nucleotide sequence: TGTGCCAGCAGCCCGGCGTCGGCCGTCGGGGATGAAAAACTGTTTTTT. Its protein product is CASSPASAVGDEKLFF.

The rearrangement joins TRBV6-5 to TRBJ1-3, with 7 bases identical to TRBD1. Germline V CDR1 and CDR2: MNHEY, SVGAGI. This CDR3 spans 14 amino acids. J gave up 3 bases and V 7 bases, and 6 bases lay outside the gene matches. The CDR3: CASTSTGYGNTIYF. In DNA form, the CDR3 reads TGTGCCAGCACCTCGACAGGGTATGGAAACACCATATATTTT.

The rearrangement uses TRBV19 and TRBJ2-7; 7 bases are shared with TRBD2. The trim removed 6 bases at V and 3 bases at J, leaving 11 bases unmatched. Germline CDR1 LNHDA, CDR2 SQIVND (reference sequence). The CDR3 contains 15 residues. The CDR3 sequence is CASSHPFAGVYEQYF. The CDR3 DNA is TGTGCCAGTAGCCACCCCTTCGCGGGAGTCTACGAGCAGTACTTC.

The chain is built from TRBV10-1 and TRBJ2-7; 9 positions match TRBD1. The V and J ends lost 4 bases and 3 bases, in that order; junction bases with no gene match: 7. Germline-derived CDR1 and CDR2 are WNHNN and SYGVQD (reference sequence). This CDR3 comprises 15 residues. For the CDR3, the DNA is TGCGCCAGCAGTGCGGGACAGGGTGGAGTCTACGAGCAGTACTTC. Translation gives CASSAGQGGVYEQYF.

This clone was seen just once. This sequence joins TRBV7-2 and TRBJ2-2; possibly TRBD1 for D (6 bases). This CDR3 comprises 16 residues. Per germline, CDR1 SGHTA and CDR2 FQGNSA. V lost 1 base to trimming and J lost 4 bases, with 13 bases between them. This chain's CDR3 is CASSLVGSGVTGELFF. The CDR3 region has the DNA TGTGCCAGCAGCTTAGTGGGGTCAGGGGTCACCGGGGAGCTGTTTTTT.

The chain is built from TRBV6-1 and TRBJ2-7; D may be TRBD1 (5 bases). CDR3 length: 13 amino acids. CDR1 and CDR2 (germline): MNHNS, SASEGT. V lost 7 bases to trimming and J lost 0 bases, with 10 bases between them. The CDR3 sequence is CASTHGASYEQYF. DNA for the CDR3: TGTGCCAGCACGCATGGGGCCTCCTACGAGCAGTACTTC.

This clone was observed a few times. This chain connects TRBV25-1 to TRBJ2-7, with 7 bases that match TRBD1. Germline V lookup: CDR1 MGHDK, CDR2 SYGVNS. Trimming took 9 bases from V and 4 from J; bases not matched to a gene: 9. CDR3 length equals 13 residues. The CDR3 spells CASSTQGVYEQYF. The CDR3 region has the DNA TGTGCCAGTTCTACGCAGGGGGTTTACGAGCAGTACTTC.

The chain couples TRBV5-4 to TRBJ2-1, with 8 bases fitting TRBD1. This CDR3 contains 15 residues. The trim removed 4 bases at V and 9 bases at J, leaving 12 bases unmatched. Germline V CDR1 and CDR2: SGHNT, YYREEE (reference sequence). The CDR3 DNA sequence: TGTGCCAGCAGCCTCGGACAGGGTGACAATAGTGAGCAGTTCTTC. Translation: CASSLGQGDNSEQFF.

The chain combines TRBV5-1 with TRBJ2-3; 12 nucleotides align to TRBD2. CDR3 length: 15 residues. Looked up from germline, CDR1 is SGHRS and CDR2 is YFSETQ. J was trimmed by 7 bases and V by 3 bases; bases with no gene match: 6. Here the CDR3 reads CASSSPTSGSNTQYF. The CDR3 nucleotides are TGCGCCAGCAGCTCACCGACTAGCGGGAGCAATACGCAGTATTTT.

The chain is built from TRBV15 and TRBJ2-3, with a tentative D call TRBD1 (5 bases). This CDR3 contains 16 residues. From germline, CDR1 is LNHNV and CDR2 YYDKDF (reference sequence). V was cut by 3 bases and J by 0 bases, with 13 bases left in between. The CDR3 is CATSRHRSSSTDTQYF. CDR3 sequence (DNA): TGTGCCACCAGCAGGCACAGGAGCTCTAGCACAGATACGCAGTATTTT.

The rearrangement uses TRBV6-5 and TRBJ2-7; D may be TRBD2 (5 bases). This CDR3 comprises 11 residues. Trimming took 8 bases from V and 7 from J, leaving 12 bases between them. Looked up from germline, CDR1 is MNHEY and CDR2 is SVGAGI. The CDR3 spells CASRAGGEQYF. In nucleotides, the CDR3 is TGTGCCAGCCGGGCCGGAGGAGAGCAGTACTTC.

The J gene is TRBJ2-2, the V gene TRBV28, with D possibly TRBD2 on 6 matching bases. The germline CDR1 and CDR2 sequences are MDHEN and SYDVKM. The CDR3 extends over 17 amino acids. Trimming removed 5 bases at V and 2 bases at J, with 18 bases between. CDR3 sequence: CASSAHMGGLNTGELFF. The CDR3 DNA sequence: TGTGCCAGCAGTGCTCACATGGGAGGACTTAACACCGGGGAGCTGTTTTTT.

The chain is built from TRBV7-6 and TRBJ1-1; D may be TRBD1 (6 bases). Trimming stripped 3 bases from V and 6 bases from J, with 14 bases between. The CDR3 is 14 amino acids. Germline values: CDR1 SGHVS, CDR2 FNYEAQ. CDR3 in DNA: TGTGCCAGCAGCTTTCAGGGAGGGGGGGCTGAAGCTTTCTTT. It is translated as CASSFQGGGAEAFF.

The chain uses TRBV16 and TRBJ1-2, with 8 bases matching TRBD1. This CDR3 is built from 16 residues. CDR1 and CDR2 (germline): KGHSY, FQNENV. The ends lost 4 bases at V and 2 bases at J; junction bases unmatched: 9. The CDR3 protein is CASSLYGTGMNYGYTF. CDR3 coding DNA: TGTGCCAGCAGCCTATACGGGACAGGTATGAACTATGGCTACACCTTC.

This chain links TRBV19 with TRBJ2-5, with TRBD2 identical over 7 bases. V trimming: 7 bases; J trimming: 3 bases; junction bases outside the gene matches: 8. Germline V gene data show CDR1 as LNHDA and CDR2 as SQIVND (reference sequence). This CDR3 is built from 14 residues. The CDR3 DNA reads TGTGCCAGTAAGCCCTCCGGGACTAAAGAGACCCAGTACTTC. Protein sequence: CASKPSGTKETQYF.

The rearrangement links TRBV28 to TRBJ1-5, with TRBD1 matching 11 bases. V was pared by 3 bases and J by 1 base, with 5 bases of the junction left unmatched. CDR3 size: 17 residues. Germline assignment: CDR1 MDHEN and CDR2 SYDVKM. In nucleotides, the CDR3 is TGTGCCAGCAGTTTTCTTGGACAGGGGGCAAGCAATCAGCCCCAGCATTTT. Translation gives CASSFLGQGASNQPQHF.

This clone was detected only a few times. V usage is TRBV7-9 and J usage is TRBJ2-6; the match to TRBD1 covers 10 bases. There are 15 residues in the CDR3. J gave up 3 bases and V 6 bases, and 2 bases lay outside the gene matches. The germline V gene has CDR1 SEHNR and CDR2 FQNEAQ (reference sequence). CDR3 sequence (DNA): TGTGCCAGCAGGTGGACAGGGGGTGGGGCCAACGTCCTGACTTTC. Its protein is CASRWTGGGANVLTF.

This chain uses TRBV25-1 with TRBJ2-5; D is perhaps TRBD1 (6 bases). The J call may be wrong; the DNA end is better matched by TRBJ2-7. The CDR3 runs to 17 residues. Germline loops: CDR1 MGHDK, CDR2 SYGVNS. The CDR3 spells CASSPTRGTLPTYEQYF. CDR3 bases: TGTGCCAGCAGTCCGACCAGGGGAACCCTCCCGACCTACGAGCAGTACTTC.

This chain links TRBV11-3 with TRBJ2-3; D is ambiguous. Germline values: CDR1 SGHNT, CDR2 YENEEA. The CDR3 consists of 13 residues. The V gene lost 1 base and the J gene lost 4 bases, with 6 bases spanning the gap. CDR3 sequence reads: CASSLVLSDTQYF. For the CDR3, the DNA is TGTGCCAGCAGCTTAGTATTATCAGATACGCAGTATTTT. Based on the CDR3 plus reference TRBV11-3 and TRBJ2-3, the full variable domain is EAGVVQSPRYKIIEKKQPVAFWCNPISGHNTLYWYLQNLGQGPELLIRYENEEAVDDSQLPKDRFSAERLKGVDSTLKIQPAELGDSAVYLCASSLVLSDTQYFGPGTRLTVL.

V is TRBV5-1 and J is TRBJ2-1; 7 bases agree with TRBD1. V lost 4 bases to trimming and J lost 6 bases; unmatched junction nucleotides: 10. CDR3 length equals 15 residues. CDR1 SGHRS and CDR2 YFSETQ come from the germline V gene. The CDR3 nucleotides read TGCGCCAGCAGCCCCGACAGGGTAAGGGGCAATGAGCAGTTCTTC. Translating it yields CASSPDRVRGNEQFF. Drawing the rest from reference TRBV5-1 and TRBJ2-1, the complete variable domain is KAGVTQTPRYLIKTRGQQVTLSCSPISGHRSVSWYQQTPGQGLQFLFEYFSETQRNKGNFPGRFSGRQFSNSRSEMNVSTLELGDSALYLCASSPDRVRGNEQFFGPGTRLTVL.